What follows are 4 T cell receptor beta chains derived from one specimen sequenced in a study of blood T cell repertoires in COVID-19. Using immunoSEQ multiplex PCR, the repertoire was profiled, and TCRdb retains in-frame clones only, with some absent. Here the sample spans about 100,000 clones, approximately 80% being singletons. Sequencing was carried out using peripheral blood. These receptor sequences come from a man between 65 and 85 years old with active or convalescent COVID-19.

This clone showed up just once. The chain couples TRBV6-5 to TRBJ1-2; no firm D call. This CDR3 is built from 13 residues. Germline CDR1 and CDR2: MNHEY and SVGAGI. V was pared by 6 bases and J by 8 bases, with 16 bases between. CDR3 coding DNA: TGTGCCAGCAGGAGAGCGCAGACGGGGGGCTACACCTTC. It translates to CASRRAQTGGYTF.

The rearrangement uses TRBV7-2 and TRBJ2-1, with TRBD2 matching over 10 bases. The CDR3 totals 15 residues. V dropped 3 bases and J dropped 8; count of bases not matched to a gene: 7. Per germline, CDR1 SGHTA and CDR2 FQGNSA. The CDR3, as DNA: TGTGCCAGCAGCTTGTCTAGCGGGAGAACCGATGAGCAGTTCTTC. Its protein product is CASSLSSGRTDEQFF.

This chain joins TRBV6-1 and TRBJ2-3; D is possibly TRBD2 (5 bases). This CDR3 has 14 residues. Trimming left V 2 bases short and J 8 bases short, with 14 bases between. Germline values: CDR1 MNHNS, CDR2 SASEGT. Here the CDR3 DNA reads TGTGCCAGCAGTGAATTTGCTAGCATCCCTACGCAGTATTTT. It specifies CASSEFASIPTQYF.

This clone was seen once. This chain links TRBV30 with TRBJ2-3; a weak D match, TRBD2 (6 bases). This CDR3 comprises 14 residues. Trimming shortened V by 3 bases and J by 3 bases, and 13 bases separated the two germline ends. CDR1 is GTSNPN, CDR2 SVGIG, per germline (reference sequence). CDR3 DNA: TGTGCCTGGAGCCGCGGCGGGGTGACAGATACGCAGTATTTT. It translates to CAWSRGGVTDTQYF. Combining the CDR3 with reference TRBV30 and TRBJ2-3 gives the whole variable domain SQTIHQWPATLVQPVGSPLSLECTVEGTSNPNLYWYRQAAGRGLQLLFYSVGIGQISSEVPQNLSASRPQDRQFILSSKKLLLSDSGFYLCAWSRGGVTDTQYFGPGTRLTVL.